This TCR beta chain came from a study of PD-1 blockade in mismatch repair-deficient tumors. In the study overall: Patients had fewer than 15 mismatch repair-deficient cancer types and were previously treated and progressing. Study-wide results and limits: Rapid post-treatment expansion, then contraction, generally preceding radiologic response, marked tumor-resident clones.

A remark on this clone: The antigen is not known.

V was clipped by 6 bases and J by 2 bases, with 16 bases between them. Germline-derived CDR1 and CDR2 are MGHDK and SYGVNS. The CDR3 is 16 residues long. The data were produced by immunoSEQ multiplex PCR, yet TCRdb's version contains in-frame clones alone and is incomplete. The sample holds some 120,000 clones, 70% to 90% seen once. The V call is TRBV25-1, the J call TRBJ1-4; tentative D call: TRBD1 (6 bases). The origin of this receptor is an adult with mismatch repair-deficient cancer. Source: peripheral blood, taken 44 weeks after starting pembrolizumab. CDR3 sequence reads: CASSPGEGWTNEKLFF. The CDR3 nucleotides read TGTGCCAGCAGCCCAGGGGAAGGGTGGACTAATGAAAAACTGTTTTTT.